Listed below are T cell receptor beta chains from one sample, sequenced in a study of vaccination and CD4 T cells after COVID-19. TCRdb used MiXCR to reprocess the PCR reads, holding one entry per CDR3 protein. The sample has 11,000 to 15,000 distinct CDR3 sequences, over 25% seen once. No cognate antigen is known for these TCRs. The sequencing sample was made of cultured CD4+ T cells from blood. The source of these receptors is a human donor with COVID-19. CDR3s include the opening cysteine and the closing phenylalanine or tryptophan. A D gene is named only where the DNA matches it firmly. Size values are once, few and many counts, or a class for expanded clones, and some rows have none.

>-|TRBJ2-3|-|TRBV29-1
TGCAGCGTTGAACCCCCAGGGAGCACAGATACGCAGTATTTT
CSVEPPGSTDTQYF
>-|TRBJ1-2|few|TRBV25-1
TGTGCCAGCAGGAAAGACGGGGGCGCGGATGGCTACACCTTC
CASRKDGGADGYTF
>TRBD1|TRBJ1-2|medium-sized|TRBV7-2
TGTGCCAGCAGCTTAGACGACAGGGCTAACTATGGCTACACCTTC
CASSLDDRANYGYTF
>TRBD2|TRBJ2-5|few|TRBV6-1
TGTGCCAGCAGTCAGGGACTAGCGGGGGGTGCGGGGACCCAGTACTTC
CASSQGLAGGAGTQYF
>TRBD2|TRBJ2-7|-|TRBV20-1
TGCAGTGCTAGAGATCCGGGGAGCGGGGTCTCCTACGAGCAGTACTTC
CSARDPGSGVSYEQYF
>-|TRBJ2-7|-|TRBV15
TGTGCCACCAGCAGGGGCGGCTTCGAGACCTACGAGCAGTACTTC
CATSRGGFETYEQYF
>-|TRBJ2-1|-|TRBV7-2
TGTGCCAGCAGCCATCCGAAGCAGCTCTACAATGAGCAGTTCTTC
CASSHPKQLYNEQFF
>-|TRBJ2-4|few|TRBV19
TGTGCCAGTAGTATCGGGGTCCTAGCCAAAAACATTCAGTACTTC
CASSIGVLAKNIQYF
>TRBD1|TRBJ2-5|few|TRBV6-5
TGTGCCAGCAGTTACTCGACAGGGTCGGCCCTAGGGACCCAGTACTTC
CASSYSTGSALGTQYF
>-|TRBJ2-2|few|TRBV6-5
TGTGCCAGCAGTTACCAAAACAGGGACGGGGAGCTGTTTTTT
CASSYQNRDGELFF
>-|TRBJ1-6|-|TRBV7-8
TGTGCCAGCACCCCAGGGGCTGGGTCACCCCTCCACTTT
CASTPGAGSPLHF
>TRBD2|TRBJ2-1|few|TRBV7-9
TGTGCCAGCAGCCCCGGACTAGCGGGGGTTGAGCAGTTCTTC
CASSPGLAGVEQFF
>-|TRBJ1-1|-|TRBV14
TGTGCCAGCACCTTAGGGGAGGTTGCTTTCTTT
CASTLGEVAFF
>-|TRBJ1-2|large|TRBV15
TGTGCCACCAGCAGAGATCATGGGGGATACTATGGCTACACCTTC
CATSRDHGGYYGYTF
>-|TRBJ1-2|-|TRBV2
TGTGCCAGCAGTCAAGCCCGGGGCTACACCTTC
CASSQARGYTF
>-|TRBJ2-2|few|TRBV6-1
TGTGCCAGCAATGCCGAGAACACCGGGGAGCTGTTTTTT
CASNAENTGELFF
>TRBD2|TRBJ2-3|-|TRBV28
TGTGCCAGCAGGGCGGGACTAGCGGGTTCTAGCACAGATACGCAGTATTTT
CASRAGLAGSSTDTQYF
>-|TRBJ2-7|few|TRBV7-3
TGTGCCAGCAGCTTAAGAGGCGAGCAGTACTTC
CASSLRGEQYF
>-|TRBJ1-2|large|TRBV5-1
TGCGCCAGCAGCATGGGACACCCGGATGGCTACACCTTC
CASSMGHPDGYTF
>-|TRBJ1-2|medium-sized|TRBV20-1
TGCAGTGCTAGAGATTTTTCGGGGGCCGTTTATGGCTACACCTTC
CSARDFSGAVYGYTF
>-|TRBJ2-7|-|TRBV19
TGTGCCAGTAGTGAAACAGGGGGGGCCTACGAGCAGTACTTC
CASSETGGAYEQYF
>-|TRBJ2-1|-|TRBV7-2
TGTGCCAGCAGCTTCCTTAGGCAGGAGCGTTACAATGAGCAGTTCTTC
CASSFLRQERYNEQFF
>-|TRBJ1-5|-|TRBV6-1
TGTGCCAGCAGTGGTTCGGATGCTCAGCCCCAGCATTTT
CASSGSDAQPQHF
>TRBD1|TRBJ1-2|-|TRBV28
TGTGCCAGCAGTCCGCCGGGACAGACTCTCTATGGCTACACCTTC
CASSPPGQTLYGYTF
>-|TRBJ1-6|few|TRBV30
TGTGCCTGGGTCGGGACAACTAATTCACCCCTCCACTTT
CAWVGTTNSPLHF
>TRBD1|TRBJ1-4|-|TRBV6-5
TGTGCCAGCAGTTACACCTTGACAGGGACTAATGAAAAACTGTTTTTT
CASSYTLTGTNEKLFF
>-|TRBJ1-2|medium-sized|TRBV6-5
TGTGCCAGCAGTAACTTCGGCTACACCTTC
CASSNFGYTF
>-|TRBJ2-3|-|TRBV18
TGTGCCAGCTCAGCTAGCACAGATACGCAGTATTTT
CASSASTDTQYF
>-|TRBJ1-6|-|TRBV2
TGTGCCAGCAGCCGGGACCCTAATTCACCCCTCCACTTT
CASSRDPNSPLHF
>-|TRBJ2-5|-|TRBV27
TGTGCCAGCAGTTTTTATAGGACTGGAAAAAAAGAGACCCAGTACTTC
CASSFYRTGKKETQYF
>-|TRBJ2-2|-|TRBV12-3/TRBV12-4
TGTGCCAGCAGTTTAGATAGCGGCCTAAGGGGCGGGGAGCTGTTTTTT
CASSLDSGLRGGELFF
>TRBD1|TRBJ1-2|-|TRBV11-2
TGTGCCAGCAGCTTAGATACAGGGGGCTATGGCTACACCTTC
CASSLDTGGYGYTF
>TRBD2|TRBJ2-3|-|TRBV27
TGTGCCAGCAGTCTTACTAGCGGACGCACAGATACGCAGTATTTT
CASSLTSGRTDTQYF
>TRBD1|TRBJ2-2|-|TRBV2
TGTGCCAGCAGTGGACAGGGTTGGGAGCTGTTTTTT
CASSGQGWELFF
>TRBD2|TRBJ2-3|-|TRBV27
TGTGCCAGCAGTTTAGTAGCGGGGCGTGGAAAAAATACGCAGTATTTT
CASSLVAGRGKNTQYF
>TRBD1|TRBJ1-2|-|TRBV27
TGTGCCAGCGGCGGACAGGGGAAGGTAGATGGCTACACCTTC
CASGGQGKVDGYTF
>-|TRBJ1-4|medium-sized|TRBV20-1
TGCAGTGCTAAGACCCAGGGGATCCTTGAAAAACTGTTTTTT
CSAKTQGILEKLFF
>TRBD1|TRBJ1-5|few|TRBV19
TGTGCCAGTAGTATTTTGGGGACAGGGGGAATTAATCAGCCCCAGCATTTT
CASSILGTGGINQPQHF
>TRBD1|TRBJ1-5|few|TRBV27
TGTGCCAGCAGTCCAGAGGGGGGGACAGTTAGCAATCAGCCCCAGCATTTT
CASSPEGGTVSNQPQHF
>TRBD1|TRBJ1-2|-|TRBV7-2
TGTGCCAGCAGCCCCGGGGACAGGGGATATGGCTACACCTTC
CASSPGDRGYGYTF
>TRBD1|TRBJ1-5|few|TRBV6-1
TGTGCCAGCAGTAAACGACAGGGGGCGGATAGCAATCAGCCCCAGCATTTT
CASSKRQGADSNQPQHF
>-|TRBJ2-7|few|TRBV20-1
TGCAGTGCCGCCGCAGCGCAAATCAGCTCCTACGAGCAGTACTTC
CSAAAAQISSYEQYF
>-|TRBJ1-1|few|TRBV27
TGTGCCAGCAGTTTATCCGGAGGGGCCTTGAACACTGAAGCTTTCTTT
CASSLSGGALNTEAFF
>-|TRBJ1-3|-|TRBV6-5
TGTGCCAGCAGTTACAGTGCGGGGCGGCCTGGGAACACCATATATTTT
CASSYSAGRPGNTIYF
>TRBD2|TRBJ2-3|-|TRBV5-6
TGTGCCAGCAGCTTGGGACTAGCGGGGGCCCCAGATACGCAGTATTTT
CASSLGLAGAPDTQYF
>-|TRBJ1-1|-|TRBV6-2/TRBV6-3
TGTGCCAGCAGTTTGGGAACCGAAGCTTTCTTT
CASSLGTEAFF